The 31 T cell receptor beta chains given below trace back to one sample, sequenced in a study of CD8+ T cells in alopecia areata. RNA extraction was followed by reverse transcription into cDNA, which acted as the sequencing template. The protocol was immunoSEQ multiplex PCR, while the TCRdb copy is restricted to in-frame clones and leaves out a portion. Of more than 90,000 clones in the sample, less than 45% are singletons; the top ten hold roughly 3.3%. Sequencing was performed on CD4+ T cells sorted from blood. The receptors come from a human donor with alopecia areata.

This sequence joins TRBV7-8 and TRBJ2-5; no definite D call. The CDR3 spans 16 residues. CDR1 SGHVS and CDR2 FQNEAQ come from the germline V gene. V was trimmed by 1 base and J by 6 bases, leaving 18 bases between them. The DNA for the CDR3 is TGTGCCAGCAGCTTAGGGACGGTCTACACCACCCAGACCCAGTACTTC. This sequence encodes CASSLGTVYTTQTQYF.

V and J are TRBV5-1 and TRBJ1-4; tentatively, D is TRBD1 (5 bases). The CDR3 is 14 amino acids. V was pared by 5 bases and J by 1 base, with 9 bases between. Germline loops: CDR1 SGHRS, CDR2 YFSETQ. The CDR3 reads CASRFQGTNEKLFF. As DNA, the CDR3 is TGCGCCAGCAGATTTCAGGGAACTAATGAAAAACTGTTTTTT.

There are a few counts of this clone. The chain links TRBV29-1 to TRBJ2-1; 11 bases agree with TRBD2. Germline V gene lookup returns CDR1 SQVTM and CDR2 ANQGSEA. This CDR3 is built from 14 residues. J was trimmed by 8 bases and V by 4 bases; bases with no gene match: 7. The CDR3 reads CSVVTSGGQDEQFF. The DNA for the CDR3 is TGCAGCGTTGTAACTAGCGGGGGCCAGGATGAGCAGTTCTTC.

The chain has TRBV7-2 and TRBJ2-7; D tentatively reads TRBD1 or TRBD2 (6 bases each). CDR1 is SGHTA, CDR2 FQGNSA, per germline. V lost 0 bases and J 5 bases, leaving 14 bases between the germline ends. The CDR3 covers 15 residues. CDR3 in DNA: TGTGCCAGCAGCTTAGCGACGGGGGCCGTGAACGAGCAGTACTTC. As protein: CASSLATGAVNEQYF.

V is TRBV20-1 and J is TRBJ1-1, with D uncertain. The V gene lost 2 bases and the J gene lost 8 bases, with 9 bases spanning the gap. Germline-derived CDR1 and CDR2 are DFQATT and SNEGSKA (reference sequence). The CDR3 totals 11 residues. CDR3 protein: CSARRGAEAFF. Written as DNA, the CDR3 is TGCAGTGCTAGACGGGGAGCCGAAGCTTTCTTT.

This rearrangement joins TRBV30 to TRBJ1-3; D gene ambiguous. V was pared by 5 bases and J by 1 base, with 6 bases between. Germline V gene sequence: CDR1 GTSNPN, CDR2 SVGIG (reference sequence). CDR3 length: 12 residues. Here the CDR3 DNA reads TGTGCCTGGGACACTTCTGGAAACACCATATATTTT. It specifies CAWDTSGNTIYF.

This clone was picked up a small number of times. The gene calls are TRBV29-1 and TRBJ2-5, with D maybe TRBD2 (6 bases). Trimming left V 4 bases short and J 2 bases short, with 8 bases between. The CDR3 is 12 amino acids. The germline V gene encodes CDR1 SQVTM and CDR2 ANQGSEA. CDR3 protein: CSVALAQETQYF. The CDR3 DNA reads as TGCAGCGTTGCACTAGCACAAGAGACCCAGTACTTC. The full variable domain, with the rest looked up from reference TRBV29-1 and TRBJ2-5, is SAVISQKPSRDICQRGTSLTIQCQVDSQVTMMFWYRQQPGQSLTLIATANQGSEATYESGFVIDKFPISRPNLTFSTLTVSNMSPEDSSIYLCSVALAQETQYFGPGTRLLVL.

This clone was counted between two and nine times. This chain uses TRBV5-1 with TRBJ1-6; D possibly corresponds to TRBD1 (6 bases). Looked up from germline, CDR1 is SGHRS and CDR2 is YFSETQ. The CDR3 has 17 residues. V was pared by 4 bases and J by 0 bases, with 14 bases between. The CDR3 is CASSRQEKSSYNSPLHF. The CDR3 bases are TGCGCCAGCAGCCGACAGGAGAAAAGCTCCTATAATTCACCCCTCCACTTT.

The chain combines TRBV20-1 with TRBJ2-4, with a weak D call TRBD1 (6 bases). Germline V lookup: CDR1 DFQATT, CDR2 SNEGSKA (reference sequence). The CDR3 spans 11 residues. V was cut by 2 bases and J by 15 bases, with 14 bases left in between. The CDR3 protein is CSARNTGLWYF. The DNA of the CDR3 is TGCAGTGCTAGAAACACAGGGTTGTGGTACTTC.

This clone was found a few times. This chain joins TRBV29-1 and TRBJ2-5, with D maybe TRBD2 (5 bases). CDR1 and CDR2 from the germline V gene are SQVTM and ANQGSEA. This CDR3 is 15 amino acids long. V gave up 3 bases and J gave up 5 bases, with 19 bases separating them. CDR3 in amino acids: CSVENLGETSETQYF. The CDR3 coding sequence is TGCAGCGTTGAGAATCTCGGGGAGACGTCGGAGACCCAGTACTTC.

The CDR3 loop is CSVEDVNRGAIQYF. CDR3 DNA: TGCAGCGTTGAAGATGTAAACAGGGGCGCCATTCAGTACTTC. V usage is TRBV29-1 and J usage is TRBJ2-4, with 7 positions matching TRBD1. Germline V gene lookup returns CDR1 SQVTM and CDR2 ANQGSEA. Losses at the gene ends were 0 bases for V and 9 bases for J; bases not matched to a gene: 8. The CDR3 runs 14 residues.

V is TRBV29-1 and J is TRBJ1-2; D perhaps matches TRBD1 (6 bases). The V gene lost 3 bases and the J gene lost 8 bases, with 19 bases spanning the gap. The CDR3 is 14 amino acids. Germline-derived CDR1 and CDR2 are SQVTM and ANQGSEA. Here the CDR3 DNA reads TGCAGCGTTGAGATCCCACAAACAGGGATCGGCTACACCTTC. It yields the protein CSVEIPQTGIGYTF.

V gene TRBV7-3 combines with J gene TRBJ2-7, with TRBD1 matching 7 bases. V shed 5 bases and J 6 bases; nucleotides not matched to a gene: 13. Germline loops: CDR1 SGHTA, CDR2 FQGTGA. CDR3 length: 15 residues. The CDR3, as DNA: TGTGCCAGCAGCGCTAACGGACAGGAAGAGGGCGAGCAGTACTTC. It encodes CASSANGQEEGEQYF.

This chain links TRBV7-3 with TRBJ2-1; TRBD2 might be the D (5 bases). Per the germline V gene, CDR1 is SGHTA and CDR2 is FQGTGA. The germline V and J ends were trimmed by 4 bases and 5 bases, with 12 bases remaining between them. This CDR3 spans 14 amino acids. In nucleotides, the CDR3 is TGTGCCAGCAGCTCGGGCGGAGGTCACAATGAGCAGTTCTTC. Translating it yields CASSSGGGHNEQFF.

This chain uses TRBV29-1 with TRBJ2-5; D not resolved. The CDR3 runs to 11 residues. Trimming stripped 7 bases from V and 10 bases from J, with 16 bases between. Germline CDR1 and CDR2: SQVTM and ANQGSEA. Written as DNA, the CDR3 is TGCAGCGCCGGGTTCCGCGGAGACCAGTACTTC. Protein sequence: CSAGFRGDQYF.

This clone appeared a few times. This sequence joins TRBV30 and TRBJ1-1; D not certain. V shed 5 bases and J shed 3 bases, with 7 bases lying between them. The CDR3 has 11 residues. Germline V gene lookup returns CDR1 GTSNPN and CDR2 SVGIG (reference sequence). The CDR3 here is CAWERDTEAFF. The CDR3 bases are TGTGCCTGGGAAAGGGACACTGAAGCTTTCTTT.

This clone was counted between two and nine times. For the CDR3, the DNA is TGCGCCAGCAGCCAAGCACCACTAGCGGGGAGCAATGAGCAGTTCTTC. Translated, it gives CASSQAPLAGSNEQFF. The V gene is TRBV4-3, the J gene TRBJ2-1; 10 positions match TRBD2. Germline CDR1 and CDR2: LGHNA and YSLEER. This CDR3 comprises 16 residues. V lost 1 base and J lost 6; bases outside the gene matches: 6.

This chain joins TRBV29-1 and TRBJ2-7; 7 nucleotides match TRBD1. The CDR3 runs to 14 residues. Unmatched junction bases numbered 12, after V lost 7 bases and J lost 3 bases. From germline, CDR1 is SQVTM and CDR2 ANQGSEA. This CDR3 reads CSAAGGTAIYEQYF. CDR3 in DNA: TGCAGCGCTGCCGGTGGGACAGCCATCTACGAGCAGTACTTC.

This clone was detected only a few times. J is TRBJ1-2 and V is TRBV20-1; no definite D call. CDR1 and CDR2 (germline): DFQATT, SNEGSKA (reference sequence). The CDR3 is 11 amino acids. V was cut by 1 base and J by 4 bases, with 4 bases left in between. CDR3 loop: CSARGGYGYTF. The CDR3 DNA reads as TGCAGTGCTAGAGGGGGCTATGGCTACACCTTC.

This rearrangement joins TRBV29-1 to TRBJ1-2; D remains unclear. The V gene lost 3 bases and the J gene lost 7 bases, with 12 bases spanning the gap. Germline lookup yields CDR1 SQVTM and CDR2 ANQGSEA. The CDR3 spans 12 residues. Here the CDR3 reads CSVDPYDSGYTF. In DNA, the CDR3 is TGCAGCGTTGATCCCTATGATTCTGGCTACACCTTC.

The CDR3 region is CASSLGLAGDEQYF. The CDR3 bases are TGCGCCAGCAGCTTGGGACTAGCGGGAGATGAGCAGTACTTC. The chain employs TRBV5-1 and TRBJ2-7; 12 bases line up with TRBD2. The CDR3 is 14 amino acids. Germline loops: CDR1 SGHRS, CDR2 YFSETQ. Trimming took 0 bases from V and 7 from J; bases not matched to a gene: 2.

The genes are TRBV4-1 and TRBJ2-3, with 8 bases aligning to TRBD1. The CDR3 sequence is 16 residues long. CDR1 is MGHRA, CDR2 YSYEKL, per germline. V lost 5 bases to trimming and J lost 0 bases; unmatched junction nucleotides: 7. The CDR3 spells CASSSRQGASTDTQYF. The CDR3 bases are TGCGCCAGCAGCTCGAGGCAGGGGGCAAGCACAGATACGCAGTATTTT.

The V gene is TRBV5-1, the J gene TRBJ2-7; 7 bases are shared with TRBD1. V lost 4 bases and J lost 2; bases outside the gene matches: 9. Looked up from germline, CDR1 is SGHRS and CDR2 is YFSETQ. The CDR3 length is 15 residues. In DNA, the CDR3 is TGCGCCAGCAGCCTAGCCCCCGGGACAGCCTACGAGCAGTACTTC. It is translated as CASSLAPGTAYEQYF.

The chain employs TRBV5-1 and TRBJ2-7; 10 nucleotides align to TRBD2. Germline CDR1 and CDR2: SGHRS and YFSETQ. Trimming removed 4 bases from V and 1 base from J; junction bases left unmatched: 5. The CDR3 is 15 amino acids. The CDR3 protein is CASSPLAGASYEQYF. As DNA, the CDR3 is TGCGCCAGCAGCCCTCTAGCGGGAGCATCCTACGAGCAGTACTTC.

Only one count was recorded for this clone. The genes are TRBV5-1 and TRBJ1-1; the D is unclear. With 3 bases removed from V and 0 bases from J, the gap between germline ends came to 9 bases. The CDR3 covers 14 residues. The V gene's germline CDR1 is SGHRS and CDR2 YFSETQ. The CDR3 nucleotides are TGCGCCAGCAGCTCCGGCCGGATGAACACTGAAGCTTTCTTT. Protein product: CASSSGRMNTEAFF.

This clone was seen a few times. The CDR3 loop is CSVEGTGTSSNEKLFF. The CDR3 region has the DNA TGCAGCGTTGAAGGGACCGGGACATCAAGTAATGAAAAACTGTTTTTT. This chain connects TRBV29-1 to TRBJ1-4, with a weak D call TRBD1 (6 bases). The germline gives CDR1 SQVTM, CDR2 ANQGSEA. Trimming took 1 base from V and 4 from J, leaving 16 bases between them. This CDR3 contains 16 residues.

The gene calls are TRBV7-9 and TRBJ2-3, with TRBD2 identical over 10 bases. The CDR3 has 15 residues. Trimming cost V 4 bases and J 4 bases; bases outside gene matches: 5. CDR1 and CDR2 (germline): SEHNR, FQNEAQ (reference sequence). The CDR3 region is CASSSSGRSSDTQYF. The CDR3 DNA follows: TGTGCCAGCAGCTCTAGCGGGAGAAGCTCAGATACGCAGTATTTT. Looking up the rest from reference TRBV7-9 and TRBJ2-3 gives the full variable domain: DTGVSQNPRHKITKRGQNVTFRCDPISEHNRLYWYRQTLGQGPEFLTYFQNEAQLEKSRLLSDRFSAERPKGSFSTLEIQRTEQGDSAMYLCASSSSGRSSDTQYFGPGTRLTVL.

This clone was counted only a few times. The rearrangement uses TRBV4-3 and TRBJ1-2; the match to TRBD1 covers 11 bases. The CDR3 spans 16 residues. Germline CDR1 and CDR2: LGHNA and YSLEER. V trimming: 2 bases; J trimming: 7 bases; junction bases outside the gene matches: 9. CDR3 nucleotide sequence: TGCGCCAGCAGCCAACCTGGGGGACAGGGGGTTGGTGGCTACACCTTC. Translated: CASSQPGGQGVGGYTF.

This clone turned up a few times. The DNA of the CDR3 is TGTGCCAGCAGCTTAAGCCGGGTAATGGGCAATGAGCAGTTCTTC. Translating it yields CASSLSRVMGNEQFF. The chain joins TRBV7-2 to TRBJ2-1; D unclear. Germline values: CDR1 SGHTA, CDR2 FQGNSA. Trimming cost V 2 bases and J 6 bases, with 14 bases left between them. This CDR3 contains 15 residues.

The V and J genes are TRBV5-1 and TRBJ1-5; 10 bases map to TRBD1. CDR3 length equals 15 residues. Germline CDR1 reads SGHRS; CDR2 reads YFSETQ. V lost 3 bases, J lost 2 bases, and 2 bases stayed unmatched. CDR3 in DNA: TGCGCCAGCAGCTCCGGGACAGGGGGCAATCAGCCCCAGCATTTT. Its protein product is CASSSGTGGNQPQHF.

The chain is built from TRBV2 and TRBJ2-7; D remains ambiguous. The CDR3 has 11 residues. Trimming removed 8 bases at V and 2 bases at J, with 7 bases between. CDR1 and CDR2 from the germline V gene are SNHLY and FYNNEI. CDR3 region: CASAQAYEQYF. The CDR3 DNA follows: TGTGCCAGCGCCCAGGCCTACGAGCAGTACTTC. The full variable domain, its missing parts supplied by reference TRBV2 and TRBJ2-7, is EPEVTQTPSHQVTQMGQEVILRCVPISNHLYFYWYRQILGQKVEFLVSFYNNEISEKSEIFDDQFSVERPDGSNFTLKIRSTKLEDSAMYFCASAQAYEQYFGPGTRLTVT.